This is a list of T cell receptor beta chains from one sample in a study of OX40 agonist ivuxolimab in advanced cancers. Generated by immunoSEQ multiplex PCR, the TCRdb table keeps only in-frame clones and is missing some. This sample has around 69,000 clones; approximately 90% occur once, and the top ten carry around 6.5%. The sequences come from CD4+ or CD8+ T cells sorted from blood, collected in a trial of the OX40 agonist ivuxolimab. The source of these receptors is an adult with an advanced solid tumor such as melanoma, head and neck, liver or kidney cancer. The CDR3 runs from the conserved cysteine through the conserved F or W. Fields, in order: V gene, clone size, J gene, D gene, CDR3 protein, CDR3 DNA. A D gene is named only where the DNA matches it firmly. Clone sizes are given selectively: once, few, many, or a class where the clone is expanded.

V: TRBV5-4; size: NA; J: TRBJ2-7; D: TRBD2; CDR3: CASSLGGGTFYEQYF; DNA: TGTGCCAGCAGCTTGGGCGGGGGTACCTTCTACGAGCAGTACTTC
V: TRBV4-1; size: NA; J: TRBJ2-3; D: TRBD2; CDR3: CASSLSGGPTGTQYF; DNA: TGCGCCAGCAGCCTTAGCGGGGGGCCGACAGGTACGCAGTATTTT
V: TRBV11-3; size: NA; J: TRBJ1-3; D: TRBD1; CDR3: CASSSGTDSGNTIYF; DNA: TGTGCCAGCAGCTCGGGGACAGACTCTGGAAACACCATATATTTT
V: TRBV5-4; size: few; J: TRBJ1-1; D: TRBD1; CDR3: CASSWTGETEAFF; DNA: TGTGCCAGCAGCTGGACAGGGGAGACTGAAGCTTTCTTT
V: TRBV28; size: NA; J: TRBJ2-1; D: NA; CDR3: CASSFRLYNEQFF; DNA: TGTGCCAGCAGTTTCCGACTCTACAATGAGCAGTTCTTC
V: TRBV30; size: NA; J: TRBJ2-7; D: NA; CDR3: CAWSLQYEQYF; DNA: TGTGCCTGGAGTCTCCAGTACGAGCAGTACTTC
V: TRBV7-6; size: few; J: TRBJ1-6; D: NA; CDR3: CASSLEGNSPLHF; DNA: TGTGCCAGCAGCTTAGAGGGGAATTCACCCCTCCACTTT
V: TRBV7-6; size: NA; J: TRBJ1-1; D: NA; CDR3: CATAGGDGTEAFF; DNA: TGTGCCACCGCCGGGGGGGATGGCACTGAAGCTTTCTTT
V: TRBV11-3; size: NA; J: TRBJ2-2; D: TRBD1; CDR3: CASSFRQGVGGELFF; DNA: TGTGCCAGCAGTTTCAGACAGGGGGTCGGCGGGGAGCTGTTTTTT
V: TRBV7-2; size: NA; J: TRBJ1-5; D: NA; CDR3: CASSLSGAGNQPQHF; DNA: TGTGCCAGCAGCTTATCTGGTGCGGGCAATCAGCCCCAGCATTTT
V: TRBV2; size: NA; J: TRBJ2-5; D: NA; CDR3: CASSASTWETQYF; DNA: TGTGCCAGCAGCGCTAGCACCTGGGAGACCCAGTACTTC
V: TRBV5-8; size: NA; J: TRBJ2-3; D: NA; CDR3: CASSYSGSTDTQYF; DNA: TGTGCCAGCAGTTATAGCGGTAGCACAGATACGCAGTATTTT
V: TRBV4-1; size: NA; J: TRBJ1-2; D: TRBD1; CDR3: CASSQERTGPNYGYTF; DNA: TGCGCCAGCAGCCAAGAGCGGACAGGTCCTAACTATGGCTACACCTTC
V: TRBV14; size: NA; J: TRBJ2-3; D: NA; CDR3: CASSQIGWGDTQYF; DNA: TGTGCCAGCAGCCAAATCGGATGGGGAGATACGCAGTATTTT
V: TRBV7-6; size: NA; J: TRBJ2-2; D: TRBD1; CDR3: CASSLEGTGSTGELFF; DNA: TGTGCCAGCAGCTTAGAAGGGACAGGGTCCACCGGGGAGCTGTTTTTT
V: TRBV10-3; size: NA; J: TRBJ2-1; D: NA; CDR3: CAIISGTGPYNEQFF; DNA: TGTGCCATCATCTCCGGGACCGGCCCCTACAATGAGCAGTTCTTC
V: TRBV15; size: NA; J: TRBJ1-3; D: NA; CDR3: CATSRLMDSGNTIYF; DNA: TGTGCCACCAGCAGACTAATGGACTCTGGAAACACCATATATTTT
V: TRBV28; size: NA; J: TRBJ2-2; D: TRBD1; CDR3: CASSLSGRGLTGELFF; DNA: TGTGCCAGCAGTTTATCGGGCAGGGGGCTCACCGGGGAGCTGTTTTTT
V: TRBV30; size: NA; J: TRBJ1-5; D: NA; CDR3: CAWTPGGASNQPQHF; DNA: TGTGCCTGGACCCCCGGGGGGGCGAGCAATCAGCCCCAGCATTTT
V: TRBV5-5; size: NA; J: TRBJ2-6; D: TRBD1; CDR3: CASSPTGQGNSGANVLTF; DNA: TGTGCCAGCAGCCCAACGGGACAGGGAAACTCTGGGGCCAACGTCCTGACTTTC
V: TRBV6-5; size: NA; J: TRBJ2-1; D: TRBD1; CDR3: CASSYPGGNEQFF; DNA: TGTGCCAGCAGTTACCCAGGGGGCAATGAGCAGTTCTTC
V: TRBV7-9; size: NA; J: TRBJ2-2; D: TRBD2; CDR3: CASSSSTSGEIGELFF; DNA: TGTGCCAGCAGCTCCTCGACTAGCGGGGAGATCGGGGAGCTGTTTTTT
V: TRBV4-2; size: few; J: TRBJ2-7; D: NA; CDR3: CASGPGERVSYEQYF; DNA: TGTGCCAGCGGGCCCGGGGAGCGGGTCTCCTACGAGCAGTACTTC
V: TRBV19; size: NA; J: TRBJ1-2; D: NA; CDR3: CASSIMGYSGYTF; DNA: TGTGCCAGTAGTATAATGGGGTATTCGGGCTACACCTTC
V: TRBV7-2; size: NA; J: TRBJ2-7; D: NA; CDR3: CASSPRGAEQYF; DNA: TGTGCCAGCAGCCCCAGGGGGGCCGAGCAGTACTTC
V: TRBV27; size: NA; J: TRBJ1-5; D: NA; CDR3: CASSLGGSYQPQHF; DNA: TGTGCCAGCAGTTTAGGTGGGAGTTATCAGCCCCAGCATTTT
V: TRBV7-9; size: once; J: TRBJ2-1; D: NA; CDR3: CASRLYNEQFF; DNA: TGTGCCAGCAGGCTATACAATGAGCAGTTCTTC
V: TRBV4-2; size: NA; J: TRBJ1-1; D: NA; CDR3: CASSRTGAEYTEAFF; DNA: TGTGCCAGCAGCCGCACGGGGGCAGAGTACACTGAAGCTTTCTTT
V: TRBV7-9; size: NA; J: TRBJ2-7; D: NA; CDR3: CASSFGPSYEQYF; DNA: TGTGCCAGCAGCTTCGGACCGTCCTACGAGCAGTACTTC
V: TRBV27; size: NA; J: TRBJ2-5; D: NA; CDR3: CASSFRLAETQYF; DNA: TGTGCCAGCAGTTTCCGCCTGGCAGAGACCCAGTACTTC
V: TRBV29-1; size: NA; J: TRBJ2-7; D: TRBD1; CDR3: CSVGTGTTYEQYF; DNA: TGCAGCGTTGGGACAGGGACGACCTACGAGCAGTACTTC
V: TRBV27; size: once; J: TRBJ2-7; D: TRBD2; CDR3: CASSSLGGREKYEQYF; DNA: TGTGCCAGCAGTTCCCTGGGCGGGAGGGAAAAGTACGAGCAGTACTTC
V: TRBV7-8; size: NA; J: TRBJ1-5; D: TRBD1; CDR3: CASSFTGQLGQPQHF; DNA: TGTGCCAGCAGCTTTACGGGACAGCTGGGACAGCCCCAGCATTTT
V: TRBV5-6; size: NA; J: TRBJ1-1; D: NA; CDR3: CASSLGGQNTEAFF; DNA: TGTGCCAGCAGCTTGGGGGGGCAGAACACTGAAGCTTTCTTT
V: TRBV27; size: NA; J: TRBJ2-2; D: NA; CDR3: CASSLPNTGELFF; DNA: TGTGCCAGCAGTTTACCCAACACCGGGGAGCTGTTTTTT
V: TRBV7-6; size: NA; J: TRBJ2-7; D: TRBD2; CDR3: CASSLLGERGEQYF; DNA: TGTGCCAGCAGCTTACTGGGGGAGCGGGGCGAGCAGTACTTC
V: TRBV28; size: NA; J: TRBJ1-1; D: NA; CDR3: CASSSQGYTEAFF; DNA: TGTGCCAGCAGTTCTCAGGGTTACACTGAAGCTTTCTTT
V: TRBV27; size: NA; J: TRBJ2-2; D: NA; CDR3: CASSQGQSANTGELFF; DNA: TGTGCCAGCTCCCAGGGGCAGAGCGCGAACACCGGGGAGCTGTTTTTT
V: TRBV5-6; size: NA; J: TRBJ2-1; D: NA; CDR3: CASSLGVGVDEQFF; DNA: TGTGCCAGCAGCCTCGGGGTAGGGGTGGATGAGCAGTTCTTC
V: TRBV29-1; size: once; J: TRBJ2-3; D: TRBD2; CDR3: CSVEGLAARDTQYF; DNA: TGCAGCGTTGAGGGACTAGCGGCACGGGATACGCAGTATTTT
V: TRBV6-6; size: NA; J: TRBJ1-2; D: TRBD1; CDR3: CASSYSNRGYYGYTF; DNA: TGTGCCAGCAGTTACTCGAACAGGGGCTACTATGGCTACACCTTC
V: TRBV27; size: NA; J: TRBJ2-1; D: NA; CDR3: CASRWAYNEQFF; DNA: TGTGCCAGCAGATGGGCCTACAATGAGCAGTTCTTC
V: TRBV5-5; size: NA; J: TRBJ2-1; D: NA; CDR3: CASTLAPSPFNEQFF; DNA: TGTGCCAGCACCCTTGCTCCAAGCCCCTTCAATGAGCAGTTCTTC
V: TRBV11-1; size: NA; J: TRBJ2-1; D: TRBD1; CDR3: CASTSWDRESNEQFF; DNA: TGTGCCAGCACATCATGGGACAGGGAGAGTAATGAGCAGTTCTTC
V: TRBV5-5; size: NA; J: TRBJ2-1; D: NA; CDR3: CASSPRLQEGNEQFF; DNA: TGTGCCAGCAGCCCGCGGTTACAGGAGGGGAATGAGCAGTTCTTC
V: TRBV27; size: NA; J: TRBJ1-5; D: NA; CDR3: CASSFGAHQPQHF; DNA: TGTGCCAGCAGTTTCGGGGCTCATCAGCCCCAGCATTTT